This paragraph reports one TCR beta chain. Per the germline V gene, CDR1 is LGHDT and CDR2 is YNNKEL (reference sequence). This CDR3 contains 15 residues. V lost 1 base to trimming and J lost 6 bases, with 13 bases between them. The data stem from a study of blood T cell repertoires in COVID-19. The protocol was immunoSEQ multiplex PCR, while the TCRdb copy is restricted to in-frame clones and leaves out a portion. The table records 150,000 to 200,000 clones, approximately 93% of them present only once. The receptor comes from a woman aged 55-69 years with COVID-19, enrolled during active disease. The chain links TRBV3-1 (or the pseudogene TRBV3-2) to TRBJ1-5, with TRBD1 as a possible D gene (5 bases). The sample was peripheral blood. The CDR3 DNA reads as TGTGCCAGCAGCCAAGGGCAGGGTCTGGTTCAGCCCCAGCATTTT. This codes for CASSQGQGLVQPQHF.